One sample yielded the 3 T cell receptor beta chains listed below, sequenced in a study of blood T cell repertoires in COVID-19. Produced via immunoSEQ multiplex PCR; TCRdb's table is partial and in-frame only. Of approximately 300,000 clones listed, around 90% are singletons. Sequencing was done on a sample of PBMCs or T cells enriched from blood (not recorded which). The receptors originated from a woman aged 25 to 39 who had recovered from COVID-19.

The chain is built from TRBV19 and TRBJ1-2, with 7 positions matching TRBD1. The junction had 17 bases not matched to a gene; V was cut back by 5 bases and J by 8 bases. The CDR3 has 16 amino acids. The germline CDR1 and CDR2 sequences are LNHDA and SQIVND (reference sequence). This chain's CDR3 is CASSVRQGGVLLGYTF. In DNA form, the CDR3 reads TGTGCCAGTAGTGTCCGACAGGGTGGCGTTTTATTAGGCTACACCTTC.

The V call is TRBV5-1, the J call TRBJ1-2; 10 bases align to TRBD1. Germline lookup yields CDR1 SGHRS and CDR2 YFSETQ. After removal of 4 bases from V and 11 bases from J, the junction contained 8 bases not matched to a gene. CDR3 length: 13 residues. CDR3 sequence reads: CASSVGTGETYTF. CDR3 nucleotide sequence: TGCGCCAGCAGCGTAGGGACAGGGGAGACGTACACCTTC.

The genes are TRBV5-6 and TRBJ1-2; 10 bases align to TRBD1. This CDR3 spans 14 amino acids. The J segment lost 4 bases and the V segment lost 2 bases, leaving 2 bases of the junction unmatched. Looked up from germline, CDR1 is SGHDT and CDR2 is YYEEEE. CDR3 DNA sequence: TGTGCCAGCAGCTTTTGGACAGGGGGCTATGGCTACACCTTC. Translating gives CASSFWTGGYGYTF.